This TCR beta chain was retrieved from a study of cytomegalovirus exposure and HLA in healthy donors. A multiplex PCR was run with 60 Vbeta primers and 13 Jbeta primers. The repertoire was sequenced with immunoSEQ multiplex PCR; TCRdb's copy has only in-frame clones and lacks some. The data contain 65,000 to 70,000 clones, roughly 79% of them singletons. Germline CDR1 reads MNHEY; CDR2 reads SMNVEV (reference sequence). CDR3 length: 16 amino acids. V dropped 4 bases and J dropped 1 base, with 17 bases sitting between them. The rearrangement uses TRBV27 and TRBJ2-7; no clear D. This TCR was recovered from a man aged 50 or older in good health and CMV-seronegative. The sample consisted of PBMCs. The CDR3 sequence: CASSSRVKQGSYEQYF. The CDR3 region has the DNA TGTGCCAGCAGTTCTCGGGTCAAACAAGGATCCTACGAGCAGTACTTC.